What follows are 25 T cell receptor beta chains derived from one specimen sequenced in a study of T cells in Graves' hyperthyroidism and ophthalmopathy. TCR beta CDR3 regions were amplified from RNA. The TCR CDR3 was amplified in a first-round RT-PCR using the HTBI primer set. TCRdb processed the multiplex PCR reads anew with MiXCR; each CDR3 protein has one entry. The sample records hundreds of thousands of distinct CDR3 sequences, 16% being singletons. Sequencing input: blood. These receptors all stem from a woman aged 35 to 49 with Graves' ophthalmopathy.

The chain joins TRBV27 to TRBJ1-6, with unresolved D. Germline V gene data show CDR1 as MNHEY and CDR2 as SMNVEV (reference sequence). Trimming cost V 5 bases and J 5 bases, with 16 bases left between them. The length of the CDR3 is 16 residues. This CDR3 reads CASSPTRVRDNSPLHF. CDR3 DNA sequence: TGTGCCAGCAGTCCCACCCGGGTCCGGGATAATTCACCCCTCCACTTT.

This clonotype was counted at least ten times. This chain uses TRBV2 with TRBJ2-7, with D tentatively TRBD1 (5 bases). V shed 6 bases and J shed 2 bases, with 14 bases lying between them. Germline values: CDR1 SNHLY, CDR2 FYNNEI. CDR3 length: 14 amino acids. CDR3 in amino acids: CASRIQGSTYEQYF. CDR3 nucleotides: TGTGCCAGCAGGATTCAGGGATCGACCTACGAGCAGTACTTC.

This clonotype was recorded at least ten times. The gene calls are TRBV7-9 and TRBJ2-5; the D is unclear. V gave up 3 bases and J gave up 2 bases, with 7 bases separating them. CDR3 size: 13 residues. Germline-derived CDR1 and CDR2 are SEHNR and FQNEAQ (reference sequence). CDR3: CASSFRAQETQYF. For the CDR3, the DNA is TGTGCCAGCAGCTTTAGGGCACAAGAGACCCAGTACTTC.

Many counts were recorded for this clonotype. V usage is TRBV5-1 and J usage is TRBJ1-1, with TRBD1 as a possible D gene (6 bases). Between the trimmed V and J ends, which lost 1 base and 3 bases, there was a span of 13 bases. The germline V gene encodes CDR1 SGHRS and CDR2 YFSETQ. CDR3 length: 15 amino acids. The DNA of the CDR3 is TGCGCCAGCAGCTTGAATACAGGGTGGGACACTGAAGCTTTCTTT. It translates to CASSLNTGWDTEAFF.

This chain joins TRBV28 and TRBJ1-5; 8 nucleotides line up with TRBD1. The CDR3 covers 14 residues. Germline CDR1 reads MDHEN; CDR2 reads SYDVKM. Germline trimming cut 8 bases from V and 6 bases from J; bases unmatched to any gene: 9. DNA for the CDR3: TGTGCCAGCGGGACTGGACAGGGCGGTCAGCCCCAGCATTTT. Translated, it gives CASGTGQGGQPQHF.

As concerns this clonotype: A much bigger clone sits one base away, suggesting this may be a read error. The V and J genes are TRBV12-3 or TRBV12-4 and TRBJ1-4, with a possible D match to TRBD1 (5 bases). Trimming took off 5 bases at V and 0 bases at J, with 10 bases between the two ends. The CDR3 length is 15 residues. The CDR3 DNA reads as TGTGCCAGCAGTCCCAGGACACCAACTAATGAAAAACTGTTTTTT. Its protein product is CASSPRTPTNEKLFF.

This clonotype was counted ten times or more. The rearrangement links TRBV2 to TRBJ2-1; the D gene is possibly TRBD1 (5 bases). Trimming shortened V by 5 bases and J by 3 bases, and 17 bases separated the two germline ends. CDR3 size: 16 residues. Germline values: CDR1 SNHLY, CDR2 FYNNEI. The CDR3 DNA follows: TGTGCCAGCAGTTCACCTCAAGGGGCTGGCTACAATGAGCAGTTCTTC. Translating it yields CASSSPQGAGYNEQFF.

Notes on this clonotype: A far larger clone differs by one base, so this is likely a read error. The chain uses TRBV6-2 or TRBV6-3 and TRBJ1-1; D uncertain. Germline V gene sequence: CDR1 MNHEY, CDR2 SVGEGT. CDR3 length equals 11 residues. V was clipped by 6 bases and J by 3 bases, with 5 bases between them. CDR3 sequence reads: CASRVYTEAFF. DNA for the CDR3: TGTGCCAGCAGGGTGTACACTGAAGCTTTCTTT.

The chain recombines TRBV6-1 with TRBJ2-2; D gene uncertain. V shed 3 bases and J shed 0 bases, with 5 bases lying between them. CDR3 length: 14 residues. Germline values: CDR1 MNHNS, CDR2 SASEGT. The CDR3 here is CASSDQANTGELFF. The CDR3 DNA follows: TGTGCCAGCAGTGACCAGGCGAACACCGGGGAGCTGTTTTTT.

As concerns this clonotype: A much larger clone is a single base away; this may be a read error. The V call is TRBV7-3, the J call TRBJ1-1, with a tentative D call TRBD1 (5 bases). The V gene's germline CDR1 is SGHTA and CDR2 FQGTGA. CDR3 length: 13 amino acids. V was trimmed by 2 bases and J by 6 bases, leaving 10 bases between them. The CDR3 region is CASSLLRDAEAFF. The CDR3, as DNA: TGTGCCAGCAGCTTATTACGGGACGCTGAAGCTTTCTTT. Using reference TRBV7-3 and TRBJ1-1 for the parts outside the CDR3, the full variable domain is GAGVSQTPSNKVTEKGKYVELRCDPISGHTALYWYRQSLGQGPEFLIYFQGTGAADDSGLPNDRFFAVRPEGSVSTLKIQRTERGDSAVYLCASSLLRDAEAFFGQGTRLTVV.

This clonotype appeared a few times. V gene TRBV6-5 combines with J gene TRBJ1-5, with 8 bases identical to TRBD1. Germline-derived CDR1 and CDR2 are MNHEY and SVGAGI. This CDR3 has 12 amino acids. V was pared by 2 bases and J by 13 bases, with 4 bases of the junction left unmatched. The CDR3 sequence is CASSYGQGPQHF. DNA of the CDR3: TGTGCCAGCAGTTACGGACAGGGCCCTCAGCATTTT.

This clonotype showed up many times. The CDR3 sequence is CASSEVGSGPEHEQYF. The CDR3 bases are TGTGCCAGCAGTGAAGTTGGTAGCGGGCCCGAACACGAGCAGTACTTC. This chain connects TRBV6-1 to TRBJ2-7, with 7 bases matching TRBD2. The germline V gene encodes CDR1 MNHNS and CDR2 SASEGT. The CDR3 loop spans 16 amino acids. V trimming: 1 base; J trimming: 5 bases; junction bases outside the gene matches: 11.

This clonotype has more than one count but fewer than ten. The rearrangement links TRBV28 to TRBJ1-2; D remains unclear. Germline-derived CDR1 and CDR2 are MDHEN and SYDVKM. The CDR3 consists of 14 residues. The V and J ends lost 2 bases and 4 bases respectively, with 11 bases between them. CDR3 in amino acids: CASSLRPDVYGYTF. CDR3 nucleotide sequence: TGTGCCAGCAGTTTACGACCCGATGTCTATGGCTACACCTTC.

This chain links TRBV2 with TRBJ2-2, with D hard to call. The V gene's germline CDR1 is SNHLY and CDR2 FYNNEI. V was pared by 7 bases and J by 7 bases, with 10 bases between. The CDR3 length is 12 residues. The CDR3 nucleotides read TGTGCCAGCAACTTGCTGGGCGGGGAGCTGTTTTTT. Protein sequence: CASNLLGGELFF.

The chain uses TRBV20-1 and TRBJ1-2; possibly TRBD1 for D (6 bases). V shed 1 base and J shed 7 bases, with 16 bases lying between them. The CDR3 contains 14 residues. CDR1 is DFQATT, CDR2 SNEGSKA, per germline (reference sequence). CDR3 sequence reads: CSARASGATGGYTF. The CDR3 coding sequence is TGCAGTGCTAGAGCTTCAGGGGCCACCGGTGGCTACACCTTC.

The table lists this clonotype with many counts. DNA of the CDR3: TGTGCCAGCAGCCCAGGGAGGGGGGACAGGCCGCCCTACGAGCAGTACTTC. This translates into CASSPGRGDRPPYEQYF. The chain couples TRBV7-9 to TRBJ2-7; weak D call: TRBD1 (8 bases). Germline CDR1 SEHNR, CDR2 FQNEAQ (reference sequence). The V and J ends lost 5 bases and 2 bases respectively, with 22 bases between them. There are 17 residues in the CDR3. Drawing the rest from reference TRBV7-9 and TRBJ2-7, the complete variable domain is DTGVSQNPRHKITKRGQNVTFRCDPISEHNRLYWYRQTLGQGPEFLTYFQNEAQLEKSRLLSDRFSAERPKGSFSTLEIQRTEQGDSAMYLCASSPGRGDRPPYEQYFGPGTRLTVT.

This clonotype appeared many times. The chain joins TRBV3-1 to TRBJ2-7; D unclear. From germline, CDR1 is LGHDT and CDR2 YNNKEL (reference sequence). This CDR3 has 11 residues. The V end was cut by 11 bases, the J end by 3 bases, with 11 bases between. CDR3 sequence (DNA): TGTGCCGCGGCTGGCTTCTACGAGCAGTACTTC. Protein product: CAAAGFYEQYF.

The chain recombines TRBV20-1 with TRBJ2-2, with D tentatively TRBD2 (7 bases). The germline V gene has CDR1 DFQATT and CDR2 SNEGSKA (reference sequence). V was trimmed by 2 bases and J by 2 bases, leaving 15 bases between them. The CDR3 totals 16 residues. The CDR3 DNA is TGCAGTGCTAGACATCCCGGGGGGCCCAACACCGGGGAGCTGTTTTTT. Protein product: CSARHPGGPNTGELFF.

The table lists this clonotype with many counts. The chain uses TRBV2 and TRBJ2-1; 10 nucleotides align to TRBD2. The V gene's germline CDR1 is SNHLY and CDR2 FYNNEI. This CDR3 spans 13 amino acids. J lost 9 bases, V lost 7 bases, and 6 bases had no gene match. This CDR3 reads CASKAGGPVEQFF. The CDR3 nucleotides are TGTGCCAGCAAAGCGGGAGGGCCTGTTGAGCAGTTCTTC.

The rearrangement joins TRBV6-1 to TRBJ2-2; D not resolved. Germline CDR1 reads MNHNS; CDR2 reads SASEGT. This CDR3 comprises 10 residues. V was cut by 10 bases and J by 3 bases, with 3 bases left in between. CDR3 loop: CATYTGELFF. The DNA for the CDR3 is TGTGCCACCTACACCGGGGAGCTGTTTTTT.

The V call is TRBV19, the J call TRBJ1-1; D is unclear. V gave up 6 bases and J gave up 1 base, with 6 bases separating them. CDR1 LNHDA and CDR2 SQIVND come from the germline V gene (reference sequence). This CDR3 is 12 amino acids long. The DNA for the CDR3 is TGTGCCAGTAGAATTGGGAACACTGAAGCTTTCTTT. Translated: CASRIGNTEAFF.

In its sample, this clonotype was seen a few times. The V and J genes are TRBV9 and TRBJ2-2; 7 nucleotides match TRBD1. The CDR3 spans 15 residues. Germline-derived CDR1 and CDR2 are SGDLS and YYNGEE. V gave up 0 bases and J gave up 14 bases; unmatched junction bases: 13. The CDR3 coding sequence is TGTGCCAGCAGCGTAGAGGGAGAGGGGGCAGGGGGACTGTTTTTT. Protein product: CASSVEGEGAGGLFF.

The rearrangement joins TRBV6-1 to TRBJ2-7, with 7 bases matching TRBD2. Trimming at V came to 0 bases and at J to 0 bases, leaving 8 bases not matched to a gene. This CDR3 has 17 amino acids. CDR1 and CDR2 (germline): MNHNS, SASEGT. The CDR3 region is CASSEAPSGLSSYEQYF. The CDR3 coding sequence is TGTGCCAGCAGTGAAGCACCTAGCGGACTAAGCTCCTACGAGCAGTACTTC.

V usage is TRBV12-3 or TRBV12-4 and J usage is TRBJ2-3, with 7 bases identical to TRBD2. The CDR3 is made up of 14 amino acids. Trimming took 3 bases from V and 6 from J; bases not matched to a gene: 6. In DNA, the CDR3 is TGTGCCAGCAGTTTGGGAGGGTTGTCCGATACGCAGTATTTT. This translates into CASSLGGLSDTQYF.

In this sample, this clonotype turned up many times. The chain uses TRBV5-1 and TRBJ2-7; 10 bases agree with TRBD1. The CDR3 spans 14 residues. CDR1 is SGHRS, CDR2 YFSETQ, per germline. The ends lost 2 bases at V and 7 bases at J; junction bases unmatched: 6. CDR3 amino acids: CASSFGTGVREQYF. For the CDR3, the DNA is TGCGCCAGCAGCTTCGGGACAGGGGTGCGGGAGCAGTACTTC.